Sequencing of this T cell receptor beta chain was carried out in a study of blood T cells in healthy people across ages (dated by TCRdb to between 2014 and 2016). Regarding the research as a whole: In model experiments, roughly one uniquely barcoded TCR beta cDNA molecule per two T cells was captured by template switching. To track age-related changes in TCR beta repertoire diversity, the study relied on deep sequencing normalized with unique cDNA molecular identifiers. Donors of different ages were randomly distributed across sequencing lanes to avoid experimental bias. The study analyzed two additional independent replicas of 1 million unique cDNA reads from the same blood draw for two donors, one aged 18 to 30 and one aged 80 or older. The donors were split into four age groups: young (average about 16 years), middle-aged (about 40), aged (approximately 60) and long-lived (more than 80).

Library prep was done by 5' RACE. A second PCR of about 7 to 12 cycles was run with a J-beta primer mix and a sample-barcoded 5' primer. A unique molecular identifier was introduced onto each TCR beta cDNA molecule by a template-switch 5' adaptor carrying 12 random nucleotides. At least 2.5 million CDR3-containing paired-end reads were obtained from each sample. The Mint cDNA synthesis kit, primed by a TRBC-specific oligonucleotide, was used to synthesize first-strand cDNA from all RNA. Following uracil-DNA glycosylase treatment, a first 18-cycle PCR with universal primers M1SS and BC2_uni_R was performed on all cDNA. The paper's data handling went like this. Each sample was normalized by randomly selecting 1 million high-quality reads, each carrying a distinct molecular identifier. Instead of being binned into consensus sequences, reads with shared molecular identifiers were discarded. MiTCR, set to a Q25 quality threshold and the strictest error-elimination algorithm, was used for CDR3 identification, clonotype clustering and error correction. Lower-bound total TCR beta diversity was estimated with a nonparametric unseen species model using Euler transformation. TCRdb passed the public sequencing reads through fastp at Q25 and MiXCR, retaining productive beta sequences. Rows matching on CDR3 protein sequence are summarized as one entry with the most common DNA and genes. These V and J calls derive from TCRdb rather than the authors' analysis. The sample records some 1.8 million distinct CDR3 sequences, about 39% of which are singletons. Clones ranked in the top ten supply roughly 23% of the sample.

For this clonotype: Its antigen is currently not known. One base away there is no much larger clone; base qualities are not given.

Systemically healthy Caucasian individuals from Russia, some 40 in total and aged roughly 6 to 100 years, were included as donors. Each donor gave around 9.8 milliliters of peripheral blood, collected into EDTA-treated Vacutainer tubes. Ficoll-Paque density-gradient centrifugation was used to isolate PBMCs, with at least 6.5 million per sample. Total RNA was extracted from PBMCs with Trizol reagent, with at least 6 micrograms obtained per sample. Naive CD45RAhigh/CD27high T cell percentages were measured by flow cytometry on a PBMC aliquot from every donor. V drops 4 bases and J drops 5 bases, leaving 18 bases in between. The CDR3 spans 16 residues, from the cysteine through the phenylalanine. The retained sequence is limited to the CDR3, 48 bases, with the frame set at the first base. The germline V gene supplies CDR1 SGHDN and CDR2 FVKESK. What the authors observed across the whole study: Estimates of total diversity based on one million sequenced T cells were regarded as lower bounds and as underestimates. Bulk unsorted PBMC profiling prevented conclusive comparison of naive and antigen-experienced compartments. As age increased, observed TCR beta diversity per million T cells dropped in a roughly linear way, and a significant reduction was already evident by age about 40. The CMV infection status of donors was not known, potentially confounding age-related changes in expanded clonotypes. There was a strong correlation between observed TCR beta diversity and the percentage of naive T cells measured by flow cytometry. Compared with the aged group, more naive CD4+ T cells, fewer expanded clones and increased TCR diversity were shown by the long-lived group, suggesting age selection.

In this chain, TRBV14 is recombined with TRBJ2-1; the D call is tentative, TRBD1 or TRBD2, as each matches 5 bases. This clonotype was obtained from a human donor in good health. Sequenced: blood. The CDR3 protein is CASSLGTAQNNNEQFF. The nucleotide sequence reads TGTGCCAGCAGCCTCGGGACCGCCCAGAATAACAATGAGCAGTTCTTC.